A single TCR beta chain is shown here with its context. The sample belongs to a study of blood T cell repertoires in COVID-19. Background on the study: T cells, B-cell-depleted T cells, or PBMCs supplied cDNA or gDNA.

Profiling relied on immunoSEQ multiplex PCR, and the TCRdb table lists in-frame clones only, not all of them. This table holds around 400,000 clones, more than 85% found once. The sequence came from a middle-aged woman who had been exposed to COVID-19. Sequencing was carried out using PBMCs or T cells enriched from blood (not recorded which).

The DNA for the CDR3 is TGTGCCAGCAGCAGGCAGACAGGGTCTGGTGAAAAACTGTTTTTT. Amino acid sequence: CASSRQTGSGEKLFF. The V and J genes are TRBV5-4 and TRBJ1-4, with TRBD1 identical over 7 bases. Per germline, CDR1 SGHNT and CDR2 YYREEE (reference sequence). The length of the CDR3 is 15 residues. V lost 4 bases to trimming and J lost 7 bases; unmatched junction nucleotides: 10.